The 2 T cell receptor beta chains below come from one sample, sequenced in a study of siplizumab effects on memory and regulatory T cells. Repertoires were generated with immunoSEQ multiplex PCR, while TCRdb's copy carries only in-frame clones and drops some. This sample has around 100,000 clones, with approximately 94% found just once. Sequencing was carried out using non-Treg CD4+ T cells sorted from blood. The receptors were sampled from a human donor in good health.

The V call is TRBV18, the J call TRBJ1-1; 8 bases align to TRBD1. The CDR3 sequence is 16 residues long. The ends lost 4 bases at V and 2 bases at J; junction bases unmatched: 9. Germline V gene sequence: CDR1 KGHSH, CDR2 LQKENI. CDR3 residues: CASSREDRATNTEAFF. The CDR3 region has the DNA TGTGCCAGCTCACGGGAGGACAGGGCAACTAACACTGAAGCTTTCTTT.

The CDR3 reads CASSFRSPGQGLGEQYF. The CDR3 coding sequence is TGTGCCAGCAGTTTTAGGAGTCCGGGACAGGGCCTAGGAGAGCAGTACTTC. The chain uses TRBV27 and TRBJ2-7; 9 bases map to TRBD1. Germline CDR1 and CDR2: MNHEY and SMNVEV (reference sequence). The CDR3 has 17 residues. V trimming: 3 bases; J trimming: 7 bases; junction bases outside the gene matches: 16.